Listed below are T cell receptor beta chains from one sample, sequenced in a study of T-cell memory formation after mild COVID-19. TCRdb called the 5' RACE reads again in MiXCR, with one record for every CDR3 protein. This table has 470,000 or so distinct CDR3 sequences, under 20% appearing once. Sequencing was carried out using PBMCs or a T cell subset sorted from them (not recorded which). Receptors were obtained from a young man who had mild COVID-19 (a few samples of this study predate the infection). Cell type and time point are not known. CDR3s leave out the opening cysteine and the closing phenylalanine or tryptophan. Clone size appears in some rows only: once, few, many, or a class for an expanded clone.

.	17	TRBV20-1	TRBJ1-2	SARVTQGASALANYGYT
few	13	TRBV4-3	TRBJ1-4	ASSQGRDREEKLF
.	15	TRBV28	TRBJ2-5	ASRSKLSGGLQETQY
.	14	TRBV20-1	TRBJ1-5	SARAQPLLSNQPQH
few	10	TRBV7-8	TRBJ2-3	ASSHNQDTQY
.	10	TRBV2	TRBJ2-7	ASRGSPYEQY
.	12	TRBV7-2	TRBJ2-3	ASSPAGPTDTQY
.	13	TRBV11-2	TRBJ2-7	ASSLGQWSSYEQY
.	12	TRBV5-1	TRBJ1-1	ASSDGQGGTEAF
.	17	TRBV7-6	TRBJ2-2	ASSFPPSGTDLSAGELF
few	15	TRBV5-4	TRBJ1-6	ASSSASSSSYNSPLH
few	12	TRBV2	TRBJ2-5	ASTGVGGRETQY
few	11	TRBV2	TRBJ1-3	ASTLGRANTIY
few	13	TRBV4-1	TRBJ2-1	ASGFSPGTYNEQF
.	11	TRBV5-1	TRBJ2-7	ASSSREGYEQY
few	11	TRBV30	TRBJ1-2	AWTAGQGDGYT